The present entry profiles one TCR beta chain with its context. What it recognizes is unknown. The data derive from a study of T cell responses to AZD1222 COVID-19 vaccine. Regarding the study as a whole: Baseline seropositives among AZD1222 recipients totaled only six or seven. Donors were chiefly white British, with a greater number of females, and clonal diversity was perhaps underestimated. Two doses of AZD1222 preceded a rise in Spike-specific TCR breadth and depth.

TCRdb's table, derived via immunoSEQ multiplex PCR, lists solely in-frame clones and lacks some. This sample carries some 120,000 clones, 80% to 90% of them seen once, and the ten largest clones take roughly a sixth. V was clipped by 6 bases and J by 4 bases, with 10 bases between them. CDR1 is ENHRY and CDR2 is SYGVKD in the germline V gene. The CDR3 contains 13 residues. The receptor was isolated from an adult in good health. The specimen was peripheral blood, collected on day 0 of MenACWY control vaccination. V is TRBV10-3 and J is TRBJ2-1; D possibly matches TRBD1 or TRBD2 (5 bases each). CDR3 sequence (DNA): TGTGCCATCAGGAGGGACGGGTACAATGAGCAGTTCTTC. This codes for CAIRRDGYNEQFF.